These T cell receptor beta chains were read from a single sample in a study of cytomegalovirus exposure and HLA in healthy donors. Method: immunoSEQ multiplex PCR; TCRdb's copy keeps in-frame clones and lacks some. Counted here are about 97,000 clones, roughly 71% occurring once; the ten biggest clones make up 10%. Sequencing was done on a sample of PBMCs. The source is a man in his forties or fifties in good health and CMV-seronegative. Each CDR3 is given without its conserved first and last residue. D genes are given only for firm matches.

V gene,D gene,CDR3 protein
TRBV6-5,NA,ASSVYSTGELF
TRBV4-3,NA,ASSQDFDRSTEAF
TRBV28,TRBD1,ASSLSGGGGRAEAF
TRBV20-1,TRBD1,RAGTVYEQY
TRBV18,TRBD1,ASSPGTDSNQPQH
TRBV11-2,TRBD1,ASSLNVGGAYNEQF
TRBV2,NA,ATSLRVNNYGYT
TRBV2,TRBD2,ASSALAGTGELF
TRBV19,TRBD1,ASSMTGFKPGEQF
TRBV2,TRBD2,ASSVRGGRTDTQY
TRBV30,NA,AWSPVRIPNEKLF
TRBV28,NA,ASSLPPPEAF
TRBV18,TRBD1,ASSPSLITGALSGNTIY
TRBV2,TRBD1,ASWDREKGSQPQH
TRBV10-2,TRBD1,ASSVTGTGAEKLF
TRBV29-1,NA,SVAPLDISTGELF
TRBV6-1,TRBD1,ASRPSWTGEKLF
TRBV14,NA,ASSQESYSPLH
TRBV10-1,NA,ASTLVYT
TRBV28,NA,ASSLSKPGSISLH
TRBV28,TRBD2,ASARGSGRARDNEQF
TRBV19,TRBD1,ASSNPFQGQGRDTQY
TRBV27,NA,ASAGGADYEQY
TRBV2,TRBD1,ASSPLDRASYGYT
TRBV15,TRBD1,APRTGGNNEQY
TRBV28,TRBD1,ASSLAGRGNEQY
TRBV28,NA,ASSLKGLTNEKLF
TRBV11-2,TRBD2,ASSFLVSGRKDEQF
TRBV2,TRBD2,AASGGTSGGAYNEQF
TRBV7-9,TRBD1,ASSMQGQIQETQY
TRBV6-5,NA,ASTTTQGIGKLF
TRBV9,NA,ASSVDGRRDTEAF
TRBV19,TRBD1,ASTLDRAKNQPQH
TRBV7-3,NA,ASSLNDRDEQY
TRBV9,TRBD2,ASSRRTSGSNGNEQF
TRBV29-1,NA,SVEGPGAAGELF
TRBV7-8,TRBD1,ASSPTGLSGAF
TRBV5-6,NA,ASSTYPTGFYEQY
TRBV30,TRBD1,AWTVATGASPLH
TRBV13,NA,ASSFSRGPDTQY
TRBV12-5,TRBD2,ASGPAPTSGGTDTQY
TRBV9,NA,ASSVRSTGELF
TRBV28,NA,ASSLLRDGVMNTEAF
TRBV5-6,TRBD1,ASRDSPTGSSYEQY
TRBV25-1,NA,ASSEWGRVGYT
TRBV5-4,TRBD1,ASSRQGTMNTEAF
TRBV2,NA,ASSQDTVYGYT
TRBV2,NA,ASSSTRREETQY
TRBV21-1,NA,ASVLKAGNSNQPQH
TRBV5-4,NA,ASSLGGGRNTEAF
TRBV5-4,TRBD2,ASSPRTSGRGEQY
TRBV4-3,NA,ASSQDSGSEQY
TRBV25-1,NA,ASSETKGPMNTEAF
TRBV5-8,NA,ASRGRNLHTGELF
TRBV7-2,TRBD2,ASSSSSGSGGELF